The entry below gives a single T cell receptor (beta chain) sequence along with its context. No antigen is known for it. The data belong to a study of STAT5B mutations in CD4+ large granular lymphocyte leukemia. Looked up from germline, CDR1 is SGHRS and CDR2 is YFSETQ. Trimming cost V 1 base and J 4 bases, with 14 bases left between them. The length of the CDR3 is 15 residues. Points from the study as a whole: Compared with healthy controls (2/35), patient top clones favored TRBV06 (8/27).

This table comes from immunoSEQ multiplex PCR, and its TCRdb copy is limited to in-frame clones, with some not included. The sample contains some 29,000 clones, over 70% of which appear only once. This TCR came from a human donor in good health. This rearrangement joins TRBV5-1 to TRBJ1-2, with D tentatively TRBD1 (6 bases). The sequenced sample was CD4+ T cells from blood buffy coats. The CDR3 region is CASSLLSGGGYGYTF. The CDR3 DNA is TGCGCCAGCAGCTTGCTCTCCGGGGGCGGCTATGGCTACACCTTC.